Shown below are 22 T cell receptor beta chains from a single sample sequenced in a study of cytomegalovirus exposure and HLA in healthy donors. Amplification used 60 Vbeta primers and 13 Jbeta primers. TCRdb keeps only in-frame clones here, not all; method: immunoSEQ multiplex PCR. Of about 150,000 clones listed, over 70% are singletons. Sequenced input: PBMCs. The receptors here all came from a man younger than 45 in good health and CMV-seropositive.

This clone was seen a handful of times. The rearrangement links TRBV12-5 to TRBJ2-1; 8 bases match TRBD1. The CDR3 has 14 amino acids. V shed 7 bases and J 2 bases; nucleotides not matched to a gene: 4. Germline CDR1 LGHNT, CDR2 FRNRAP. The CDR3 DNA is TGTGCTAGTGCGACAGGGGTAACCTACAATGAGCAGTTCTTC. Protein product: CASATGVTYNEQFF.

The chain employs TRBV6-5 and TRBJ1-2; D unresolved. There are 13 residues in the CDR3. CDR1 is MNHEY and CDR2 is SVGAGI in the germline V gene. V dropped 2 bases and J dropped 3 bases, with 7 bases sitting between them. The CDR3 sequence: CASSYGPDYGYTF. In nucleotides, the CDR3 is TGTGCCAGCAGTTACGGCCCAGACTATGGCTACACCTTC.

The rearrangement links TRBV6-1 to TRBJ2-1; D perhaps matches TRBD2 (6 bases). V shed 5 bases and J shed 6 bases, with 17 bases lying between them. This CDR3 contains 15 residues. CDR1 is MNHNS, CDR2 SASEGT, per germline. CDR3 coding DNA: TGTGCCAGCAGTAAAATCTCCGGGACTTTCAATGAGCAGTTCTTC. This translates into CASSKISGTFNEQFF.

This clone was counted between two and nine times. V gene TRBV29-1 combines with J gene TRBJ2-5; the match to TRBD2 covers 8 bases. V lost 1 base to trimming and J lost 5 bases; unmatched junction nucleotides: 3. The length of the CDR3 is 13 residues. CDR1 and CDR2 from the germline V gene are SQVTM and ANQGSEA. In nucleotides, the CDR3 is TGCAGCGTTGAAGGTCCGGGGGGGGAGACCCAGTACTTC. This gives the protein CSVEGPGGETQYF.

This chain joins TRBV28 and TRBJ2-2; D may be TRBD2 (6 bases). Trimming stripped 3 bases from V and 7 bases from J, with 24 bases between. Germline values: CDR1 MDHEN, CDR2 SYDVKM. This CDR3 contains 18 residues. The CDR3 nucleotides read TGTGCCAGCAGTTTCGGGCAGGGCCATGCGCGGGACCGCGGGGAGCTGTTTTTT. As protein: CASSFGQGHARDRGELFF.

This chain joins TRBV27 and TRBJ1-1; TRBD1 matches 8 bases. Germline CDR1 MNHEY, CDR2 SMNVEV (reference sequence). With V trimmed by 6 bases and J by 6 bases, 9 bases remained unmatched. The length of the CDR3 is 14 residues. For the CDR3, the DNA is TGTGCCAGCAGCTTCACTTCGGACAGGGCTGAAGCTTTCTTT. It specifies CASSFTSDRAEAFF.

The V gene is TRBV5-1, the J gene TRBJ2-5; 13 nucleotides align to TRBD2. CDR1 SGHRS and CDR2 YFSETQ come from the germline V gene. Losses at the gene ends were 6 bases for V and 7 bases for J; bases not matched to a gene: 6. The CDR3 extends over 14 amino acids. The CDR3 nucleotides read TGCGCCAGCACGTCTACTAGCGGGAGGGGGACCCAGTACTTC. It translates to CASTSTSGRGTQYF.

The chain is built from TRBV5-1 and TRBJ2-1; D perhaps matches TRBD1 (6 bases). V lost 2 bases to trimming and J lost 1 base, with 16 bases between them. The germline gives CDR1 SGHRS, CDR2 YFSETQ. The CDR3 extends over 17 amino acids. This chain's CDR3 is CASSLDTGTSSYNEQFF. The DNA for the CDR3 is TGCGCCAGCAGCTTAGACACCGGGACAAGTTCCTACAATGAGCAGTTCTTC.

The V gene is TRBV5-1, the J gene TRBJ1-5; D uncertain. Deletions cut 10 bases from V and 5 bases from J, with 16 bases between. The CDR3 is made up of 13 amino acids. CDR1 is SGHRS, CDR2 YFSETQ, per germline. CDR3 protein: CARNGEDDQPQHF. The DNA of the CDR3 is TGCGCCCGCAACGGGGAGGACGATCAGCCCCAGCATTTT. Full variable domain (missing parts from reference TRBV5-1 and TRBJ1-5): KAGVTQTPRYLIKTRGQQVTLSCSPISGHRSVSWYQQTPGQGLQFLFEYFSETQRNKGNFPGRFSGRQFSNSRSEMNVSTLELGDSALYLCARNGEDDQPQHFGDGTRLSIL.

The V call is TRBV4-1, the J call TRBJ2-5, with D possibly being TRBD2 (5 bases). Gene TRBJ2-7 matches the end of the DNA better, so the J call may be wrong. The V gene's germline CDR1 is MGHRA and CDR2 YSYEKL. The CDR3 has 15 residues. The CDR3 region is CASSQVTASPDEQYF. In nucleotides, the CDR3 is TGCGCCAGCAGCCAAGTAACGGCTAGCCCAGACGAGCAGTACTTC.

The chain links TRBV5-1 to TRBJ2-1, with 12 bases identical to TRBD2. V was pared by 2 bases and J by 6 bases, with 9 bases of the junction left unmatched. Germline V gene lookup returns CDR1 SGHRS and CDR2 YFSETQ. This CDR3 is built from 17 residues. This CDR3 is CASSFNSLAGGPNEQFF. The CDR3 DNA is TGCGCCAGCAGCTTCAACTCGCTAGCGGGGGGGCCCAATGAGCAGTTCTTC.

The chain employs TRBV29-1 and TRBJ1-3; perhaps TRBD1 as D (5 bases). Germline V CDR1 and CDR2: SQVTM, ANQGSEA. The V and J ends lost 7 bases and 7 bases respectively, with 14 bases between them. This CDR3 is built from 12 residues. The CDR3 sequence: CSGSAGLNTIYF. The CDR3 nucleotides are TGCAGCGGGTCGGCAGGGCTGAACACCATATATTTT.

V and J are TRBV15 and TRBJ1-5, with D perhaps matching TRBD1 (6 bases). From germline, CDR1 is LNHNV and CDR2 YYDKDF (reference sequence). This CDR3 is built from 19 residues. V lost 1 base and J lost 0, with 19 bases in between. The CDR3 DNA follows: TGTGCCACCAGCAGAGTTAGGGGGACGCCGGATTATAGCAATCAGCCCCAGCATTTT. Translation: CATSRVRGTPDYSNQPQHF.

V gene TRBV29-1 combines with J gene TRBJ2-3; D remains unclear. The CDR3 has 13 residues. V lost 4 bases to trimming and J lost 2 bases, with 10 bases between them. Per germline, CDR1 SQVTM and CDR2 ANQGSEA. The CDR3 protein is CSVARVYTDTQYF. CDR3 sequence (DNA): TGCAGCGTTGCACGGGTGTACACAGATACGCAGTATTTT.

CDR3 protein: CASSRALAGANEQFF. The CDR3 bases are TGTGCCAGCAGCCGTGCCCTAGCGGGAGCAAATGAGCAGTTCTTC. The chain joins TRBV5-4 to TRBJ2-1; 10 bases match TRBD2. The CDR3 loop spans 15 amino acids. Looked up from germline, CDR1 is SGHNT and CDR2 is YYREEE (reference sequence). J was trimmed by 7 bases and V by 4 bases; bases with no gene match: 8. The whole variable domain, filled in from reference TRBV5-4 and TRBJ2-1, reads ETGVTQSPTHLIKTRGQQVTLRCSSQSGHNTVSWYQQALGQGPQFIFQYYREEENGRGNFPPRFSGLQFPNYSSELNVNALELDDSALYLCASSRALAGANEQFFGPGTRLTVL.

The chain uses TRBV25-1 and TRBJ1-4; D is uncertain. The CDR3 spans 13 residues. V lost 7 bases and J lost 3, with 9 bases in between. Germline values: CDR1 MGHDK, CDR2 SYGVNS. Here the CDR3 DNA reads TGTGCCAGCACACAGCAGGCTAATGAAAAACTGTTTTTT. It codes for CASTQQANEKLFF.

V usage is TRBV10-2 and J usage is TRBJ2-7; 11 positions agree with TRBD2. The CDR3 covers 15 residues. After removal of 2 bases from V and 7 bases from J, the junction contained 7 bases not matched to a gene. Looked up from germline, CDR1 is WSHSY and CDR2 is SAAADI. CDR3 sequence: CASSEASGGRWEQYF. The DNA for the CDR3 is TGCGCCAGCAGTGAGGCTAGCGGGGGGCGGTGGGAGCAGTACTTC.

V gene TRBV11-2 combines with J gene TRBJ2-3, with TRBD2 matching over 14 bases. J was trimmed by 2 bases and V by 1 base; bases with no gene match: 8. Germline CDR1 and CDR2: SGHAT and FQNNGV. The CDR3 consists of 19 residues. The CDR3 DNA sequence: TGTGCCAGCAGCTTAGGACGGACTAGCGGGAGGCTCATCACAGATACGCAGTATTTT. This gives the protein CASSLGRTSGRLITDTQYF.

This clone was seen a single time. The gene calls are TRBV27 and TRBJ2-1; TRBD2 matches 12 bases. The germline V gene has CDR1 MNHEY and CDR2 SMNVEV (reference sequence). The CDR3 consists of 19 residues. With 10 bases clipped from V and 6 bases from J, the junction kept 22 bases outside the gene matches. Here the CDR3 reads CATLSALKTSGRGGNEQFF. The CDR3 nucleotides read TGTGCCACCCTATCGGCCTTAAAGACTAGCGGGAGAGGGGGCAATGAGCAGTTCTTC.

The V call is TRBV5-6, the J call TRBJ2-7; 10 bases line up with TRBD1. The CDR3 is 15 amino acids. With V trimmed by 3 bases and J by 2 bases, 5 bases remained unmatched. CDR1 and CDR2 (germline): SGHDT, YYEEEE. Here the CDR3 DNA reads TGTGCCAGCAGCTCAGCCGGACAGGGGGCCTACGAGCAGTACTTC. It translates to CASSSAGQGAYEQYF.

This clone was seen a few times. This sequence joins TRBV6-4 and TRBJ2-1, with 7 bases lining up with TRBD2. The CDR3 covers 15 residues. The germline gives CDR1 MRHNA, CDR2 SNTAGT. J was trimmed by 7 bases and V by 2 bases; bases with no gene match: 8. CDR3 in amino acids: CASSDRLAVWNEQFF. The CDR3 nucleotides read TGTGCCAGCAGTGACAGGCTAGCGGTCTGGAATGAGCAGTTCTTC.

V is TRBV6-6 and J is TRBJ1-3, with D perhaps matching TRBD1 (6 bases). Trimming shortened V by 6 bases and J by 0 bases, and 12 bases separated the two germline ends. The CDR3 is made up of 15 amino acids. CDR1 and CDR2 from the germline V gene are MNHNY and SVGAGI (reference sequence). CDR3 in amino acids: CASRKDRDSGNTIYF. The CDR3 bases are TGTGCCAGCAGGAAGGACAGAGACTCTGGAAACACCATATATTTT.